Shown below are 26 T cell receptor beta chains from a single sample sequenced in a study of blood T cell repertoires in COVID-19. Generated by immunoSEQ multiplex PCR, the TCRdb table keeps only in-frame clones and is missing some. The sample yields 100,000 or so clones, about nine tenths seen once. The sequencing input was peripheral blood. The receptors were sampled from a woman in her forties or fifties with COVID-19, enrolled during active disease.

V usage is TRBV6-4 and J usage is TRBJ2-6; D is perhaps TRBD2 (7 bases). Germline loops: CDR1 MRHNA, CDR2 SNTAGT. V lost 2 bases and J 6 bases, leaving 11 bases between the germline ends. This CDR3 comprises 15 residues. The CDR3 DNA reads as TGTGCCAGCAGTGACGGCGGGGGCAAGGCCAACGTCCTGACTTTC. Translating gives CASSDGGGKANVLTF.

The genes are TRBV6-5 and TRBJ1-4; D is perhaps TRBD1 (6 bases). The CDR3 runs to 13 residues. Germline CDR1 and CDR2: MNHEY and SVGAGI. V was shortened by 10 bases and J by 5 bases, with 14 bases between the two germline ends. The CDR3 is CATRDIGNEKLFF. CDR3 bases: TGTGCCACCCGGGACATCGGAAATGAAAAACTGTTTTTT.

This chain connects TRBV3-1 (or the pseudogene TRBV3-2) to TRBJ1-2, with D perhaps TRBD1 (5 bases). The germline CDR1 and CDR2 sequences are LGHDT and YNNKEL (reference sequence). The length of the CDR3 is 16 residues. Trimming cost V 3 bases and J 2 bases, with 16 bases left between them. CDR3 DNA: TGTGCCAGCAGCCAGGGCGGGACGCTCTTAAACTATGGCTACACCTTC. Its translation is CASSQGGTLLNYGYTF.

The chain couples TRBV5-1 to TRBJ2-1, with a possible D match to TRBD2 (6 bases). The CDR3 length is 13 residues. Trimming removed 0 bases at V and 9 bases at J, with 10 bases between. Germline V gene lookup returns CDR1 SGHRS and CDR2 YFSETQ. CDR3 nucleotides: TGCGCCAGCAGCTTGGGAGCGGGCGGTGAGCAGTTCTTC. Translation: CASSLGAGGEQFF.

The J gene is TRBJ2-1, the V gene TRBV7-9; D is possibly TRBD2 (5 bases). This CDR3 spans 10 amino acids. Trimming pared 8 bases from V and 6 bases from J, leaving 5 bases between. Germline values: CDR1 SEHNR, CDR2 FQNEAQ (reference sequence). The CDR3 here is CASRGNEQFF. The CDR3 coding sequence is TGTGCCAGCCGGGGCAATGAGCAGTTCTTC.

The chain combines TRBV25-1 with TRBJ1-1; 9 nucleotides agree with TRBD1. Germline V lookup: CDR1 MGHDK, CDR2 SYGVNS. CDR3 length: 17 residues. V lost 3 bases and J lost 2; bases outside the gene matches: 10. CDR3 in amino acids: CASSETGGRRSNTEAFF. The CDR3 region has the DNA TGTGCCAGCAGTGAGACAGGGGGGCGCCGATCTAACACTGAAGCTTTCTTT. The variable domain in full, with the rest retrieved from reference TRBV25-1 and TRBJ1-1, is EADIYQTPRYLVIGTGKKITLECSQTMGHDKMYWYQQDPGMELHLIHYSYGVNSTEKGDLSSESTVSRIRTEHFPLTLESARPSHTSQYLCASSETGGRRSNTEAFFGQGTRLTVV.

The chain employs TRBV6-2 or TRBV6-3 and TRBJ1-5, with 12 bases lining up with TRBD1. After removal of 2 bases from V and 2 bases from J, the junction contained 10 bases not matched to a gene. This CDR3 has 19 amino acids. CDR1 MNHEY and CDR2 SVGEGT come from the germline V gene. The CDR3 DNA is TGTGCCAGCAGTTACGGGACAGGGGGCGCCCGGAATGGCAATCAGCCCCAGCATTTT. It encodes CASSYGTGGARNGNQPQHF.

This sequence joins TRBV19 and TRBJ1-6; D perhaps matches TRBD1 (6 bases). Per germline, CDR1 LNHDA and CDR2 SQIVND (reference sequence). The CDR3 spans 15 residues. Trimming took off 7 bases at V and 5 bases at J, with 15 bases between the two ends. The CDR3 coding sequence is TGTGCCAGTACCTGGGGGCCGGAGAATAATTCACCCCTCCACTTT. Encoded protein: CASTWGPENNSPLHF. The full variable domain, with the rest looked up from reference TRBV19 and TRBJ1-6, is DGGITQSPKYLFRKEGQNVTLSCEQNLNHDAMYWYRQDPGQGLRLIYYSQIVNDFQKGDIAEGYSVSREKKESFPLTVTSAQKNPTAFYLCASTWGPENNSPLHFGNGTRLTVT.

In nucleotides, the CDR3 is TGTGCCACCAGCAGAGATCTGGGACTAGCGGGGGGATACGAGCAGTACTTC. It specifies CATSRDLGLAGGYEQYF. This chain connects TRBV15 to TRBJ2-7, with TRBD2 matching 15 bases. CDR1 and CDR2 (germline): LNHNV, YYDKDF (reference sequence). V trimming: 0 bases; J trimming: 4 bases; junction bases outside the gene matches: 4. CDR3 length: 17 residues.

The V gene is TRBV11-2, the J gene TRBJ1-2; D might be TRBD1 (5 bases). The CDR3 covers 16 residues. CDR1 is SGHAT, CDR2 FQNNGV, per germline. V was shortened by 5 bases and J by 8 bases, with 24 bases between the two germline ends. For the CDR3, the DNA is TGTGCCAGCAGCGCGAAGTCCCCCGCAGGGTCGGGCGGCTACACCTTC. Translating it yields CASSAKSPAGSGGYTF.

The chain combines TRBV7-3 with TRBJ2-5; tentatively, D is TRBD1 (5 bases). The germline V and J ends were trimmed by 2 bases and 5 bases, with 15 bases remaining between them. This CDR3 contains 15 residues. The germline V gene encodes CDR1 SGHTA and CDR2 FQGTGA. DNA for the CDR3: TGTGCCAGCAGCTTATCCCCGACAGCCCCGGAGACCCAGTACTTC. It yields the protein CASSLSPTAPETQYF. Supplemented by reference TRBV7-3 and TRBJ2-5, the full variable domain reads GAGVSQTPSNKVTEKGKYVELRCDPISGHTALYWYRQSLGQGPEFLIYFQGTGAADDSGLPNDRFFAVRPEGSVSTLKIQRTERGDSAVYLCASSLSPTAPETQYFGPGTRLLVL.

V gene TRBV6-5 combines with J gene TRBJ2-3; weak D call: TRBD2 (5 bases). Germline CDR1 is MNHEY and CDR2 is SVGAGI. The ends were cut back, 4 bases at V and 2 bases at J, with 13 bases in the middle. The CDR3 totals 15 residues. CDR3 in amino acids: CASSFGLVYTDTQYF. CDR3 nucleotide sequence: TGTGCCAGCAGTTTCGGACTGGTATACACAGATACGCAGTATTTT.

The chain joins TRBV7-2 to TRBJ1-2; 7 nucleotides line up with TRBD1. The CDR3 is made up of 12 amino acids. Losses at the gene ends were 3 bases for V and 7 bases for J; bases not matched to a gene: 2. Germline CDR1 reads SGHTA; CDR2 reads FQGNSA. The CDR3 region has the DNA TGTGCCAGCAGCTTCACAGGGGTTGGCTACACCTTC. Amino acids: CASSFTGVGYTF.

The rearrangement links TRBV28 to TRBJ1-2, with D possibly matching TRBD1 (5 bases). CDR1 MDHEN and CDR2 SYDVKM come from the germline V gene. The CDR3 extends over 16 amino acids. V was shortened by 1 base and J by 2 bases, with 14 bases between the two germline ends. The CDR3 region is CASSLSSGTNNYGYTF. The CDR3 DNA is TGTGCCAGCAGTTTATCGTCAGGGACTAACAACTATGGCTACACCTTC.

The chain has TRBV19 and TRBJ2-5; no clear D. Trimming took 9 bases from V and 4 from J, leaving 18 bases between them. Germline-derived CDR1 and CDR2 are LNHDA and SQIVND (reference sequence). The CDR3 loop spans 14 amino acids. The chain's CDR3 is CASSGDTRGETQYF. The DNA for the CDR3 is TGTGCCAGCTCCGGCGATACCCGAGGAGAGACCCAGTACTTC. Based on the CDR3 plus reference TRBV19 and TRBJ2-5, the full variable domain is DGGITQSPKYLFRKEGQNVTLSCEQNLNHDAMYWYRQDPGQGLRLIYYSQIVNDFQKGDIAEGYSVSREKKESFPLTVTSAQKNPTAFYLCASSGDTRGETQYFGPGTRLLVL.

The chain links TRBV7-2 to TRBJ2-3; D unclear. With 5 bases removed from V and 2 bases from J, the gap between germline ends came to 11 bases. The CDR3 length is 14 residues. In germline, CDR1 is SGHTA, CDR2 FQGNSA. The CDR3 here is CASSLGLDTDTQYF. The DNA of the CDR3 is TGTGCCAGCAGCCTAGGGCTCGACACAGATACGCAGTATTTT.

V is TRBV27 and J is TRBJ1-4; weak D call: TRBD1 (5 bases). Germline CDR1 and CDR2: MNHEY and SMNVEV (reference sequence). Trimming removed 9 bases from V and 6 bases from J, with 14 bases in between. The CDR3 is 13 residues long. CDR3 loop: CASGQGEDEKLFF. CDR3 nucleotide sequence: TGTGCCAGTGGCCAGGGTGAGGATGAAAAACTGTTTTTT.

The V call is TRBV5-1, the J call TRBJ2-3; D call uncertain. CDR3 length equals 15 residues. Looked up from germline, CDR1 is SGHRS and CDR2 is YFSETQ. Between the trimmed V and J ends, which lost 0 bases and 1 base, there was a span of 9 bases. CDR3 protein: CASSLEQRGTDTQYF. For the CDR3, the DNA is TGCGCCAGCAGCTTGGAACAACGGGGCACAGATACGCAGTATTTT. The entire variable domain, with the rest obtained from reference TRBV5-1 and TRBJ2-3, is as follows: KAGVTQTPRYLIKTRGQQVTLSCSPISGHRSVSWYQQTPGQGLQFLFEYFSETQRNKGNFPGRFSGRQFSNSRSEMNVSTLELGDSALYLCASSLEQRGTDTQYFGPGTRLTVL.

The rearrangement uses TRBV10-3 and TRBJ2-7, with 7 bases fitting TRBD1. The CDR3 has 15 amino acids. Germline values: CDR1 ENHRY, CDR2 SYGVKD. V lost 3 bases to trimming and J lost 6 bases; unmatched junction nucleotides: 11. The CDR3 loop reads CAISEFGQDSAEQYF. The CDR3 region has the DNA TGTGCCATCAGTGAATTCGGACAGGACTCCGCCGAGCAGTACTTC.

The chain combines TRBV28 with TRBJ1-5, with D tentatively TRBD1 (6 bases). Germline CDR1 MDHEN, CDR2 SYDVKM. The CDR3 length is 15 residues. With 3 bases removed from V and 1 base from J, the gap between germline ends came to 10 bases. The CDR3 nucleotides read TGTGCCAGCAGTTTCAGGGGTATGAGCAATCAGCCCCAGCATTTT. It yields the protein CASSFRGMSNQPQHF.

The rearrangement joins TRBV28 to TRBJ1-3; 12 bases align to TRBD1. Germline trimming cut 6 bases from V and 1 base from J; bases unmatched to any gene: 10. This CDR3 comprises 18 residues. Germline assignment: CDR1 MDHEN and CDR2 SYDVKM. CDR3 sequence: CASRSGQGAMKSGNTIYF. The CDR3 nucleotides read TGTGCCAGCAGATCGGGACAGGGGGCAATGAAATCTGGAAACACCATATATTTT.

This chain connects TRBV5-5 to TRBJ1-1; D is perhaps TRBD1 (5 bases). Germline CDR1 reads SGHKS; CDR2 reads YYEKEE (reference sequence). The CDR3 totals 16 residues. The ends were cut back, 1 base at V and 1 base at J, with 14 bases in the middle. Here the CDR3 reads CASSLWGGLTNTEAFF. CDR3 in DNA: TGTGCCAGCAGCTTGTGGGGGGGACTTACGAACACTGAAGCTTTCTTT.

This clone has a handful of counts. The chain has TRBV6-5 and TRBJ1-6; D is unresolved. CDR1 is MNHEY, CDR2 SVGAGI, per germline. This CDR3 is 16 amino acids long. V lost 2 bases and J 0 bases, leaving 8 bases between the germline ends. The CDR3 coding sequence is TGTGCCAGCAGTTACACGGGTAGCTCCTATAATTCACCCCTCCACTTT. Residues: CASSYTGSSYNSPLHF.

This chain's CDR3 is CASSPPSSGETQYF. The CDR3, as DNA: TGTGCCAGCAGCCCCCCCTCCAGCGGAGAGACCCAGTACTTC. The chain has TRBV3-1 (or the pseudogene TRBV3-2) and TRBJ2-5, with D possibly being TRBD2 (5 bases). Germline V gene data show CDR1 as LGHDT and CDR2 as YNNKEL (reference sequence). V gave up 4 bases and J gave up 4 bases, with 13 bases separating them. The CDR3 is 14 residues long.

This chain joins TRBV15 and TRBJ1-2; D is perhaps TRBD1 (6 bases). Trimming left V 4 bases short and J 4 bases short, with 10 bases between. This CDR3 region has 13 residues. Looked up from germline, CDR1 is LNHNV and CDR2 is YYDKDF (reference sequence). CDR3 DNA: TGTGCCACCAGCACCCAGGGGACCTATGGCTACACCTTC. Translated, it gives CATSTQGTYGYTF. Complete variable domain (other parts from reference TRBV15 and TRBJ1-2): DAMVIQNPRYQVTQFGKPVTLSCSQTLNHNVMYWYQQKSSQAPKLLFHYYDKDFNNEADTPDNFQSRRPNTSFCFLDIRSPGLGDTAMYLCATSTQGTYGYTFGSGTRLTVV.

V usage is TRBV12-5 and J usage is TRBJ1-2, with 7 bases matching TRBD1. Germline CDR1 is LGHNT and CDR2 is FRNRAP. The CDR3 totals 15 residues. V shed 3 bases and J 5 bases; nucleotides not matched to a gene: 9. The CDR3 DNA follows: TGTGCTAGTGGTTTTCCCGACAGGGTCCCATATGGCTACACCTTC. As protein: CASGFPDRVPYGYTF.